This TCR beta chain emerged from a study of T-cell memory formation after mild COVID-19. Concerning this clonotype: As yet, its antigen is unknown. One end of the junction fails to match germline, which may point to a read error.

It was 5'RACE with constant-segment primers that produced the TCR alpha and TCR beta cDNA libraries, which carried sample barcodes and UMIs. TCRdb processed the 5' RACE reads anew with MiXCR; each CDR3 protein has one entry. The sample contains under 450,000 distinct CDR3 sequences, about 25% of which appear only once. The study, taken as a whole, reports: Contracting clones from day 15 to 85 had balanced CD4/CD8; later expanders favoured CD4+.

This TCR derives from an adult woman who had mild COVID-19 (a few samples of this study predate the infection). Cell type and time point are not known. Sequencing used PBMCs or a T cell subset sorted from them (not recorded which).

The chain's CDR3 is CASSLSPGLATGELIF. CDR3 bases: TGTGCCAGCAGCTTGTCACCGGGACTAGCGACCGGGGAGCTGATTTTT. The chain couples TRBV7-2 to TRBJ2-2; 10 bases agree with TRBD2. Per the germline V gene, CDR1 is SGHTA and CDR2 is FQGNSA. CDR3 length equals 16 residues.